This T cell receptor (beta chain) was identified during a study of spatial heterogeneity in lung cancer. Notes on the study in general: It was estimated that coverage of tumor T cells reached about 7% for alpha chains and more than 12% for beta chains. Counts that tracked tumor mutation counts were those of expanded intratumoral alpha and beta TCRs. Expanded TCRs that were ubiquitous or regional had counts tracking ubiquitous and regional nonsynonymous mutations, respectively.

TCRdb processed the 5' RACE reads anew with MiXCR; each CDR3 protein has one entry. The table has around 18,000 distinct CDR3 sequences, 9.5% to 10% seen once. Time point of the sample: sample taken at primary tumor resection. This clonotype counts as medium-sized. Its target is not known. This beta chain turned up in a library designed for alpha chains; as an off-target read, its abundance says little. The TCR was taken from a female donor with early-stage non-small cell lung cancer. Sequencing was performed on lung tumor tissue, taken at surgery.

As DNA, the CDR3 is TGTGCCTGGAGTGCAGGGGAGAATCAGCCCCAGCATTTT. Translated: CAWSAGENQPQHF. The chain employs TRBV30 and TRBJ1-5, with D possibly TRBD1 on 6 matching bases. Germline CDR1 reads GTSNPN; CDR2 reads SVGIG (reference sequence). The CDR3 covers 13 residues. Trimming left V 1 base short and J 4 bases short, with 8 bases between.